The 2 T cell receptor beta chains reported below all come from one sample, sequenced in a study of human T cells and chemical hapten exposure. TCRdb analysed the RACE reads with MiXCR anew, one entry per CDR3 protein. The sample yields fewer than 45,000 distinct CDR3 sequences, about 9.3% seen once. Time point defined: pre-sensitization, week 0. Treatment: therapeutic diphenylcyclopropenone sensitization with weekly scalp DPC. Extraction of total RNA was performed on unfractionated whole blood. Here the sequenced sample was whole blood, taken in connection with sensitization to the hapten diphenylcyclopropenone (DPC). Receptors were obtained from a man in his fifties or sixties with alopecia areata. Some clones in this sample may be carry-over from other donors' samples.

The table lists this clonotype with many counts. The chain joins TRBV28 to TRBJ2-6, with no clear D. Germline V gene lookup returns CDR1 MDHEN and CDR2 SYDVKM. The V and J ends lost 2 bases and 0 bases respectively, with 8 bases between them. The CDR3 contains 16 residues. The CDR3: CASSLIGFSGANVLTF. The CDR3 coding sequence is TGTGCCAGCAGTTTAATCGGGTTCTCTGGGGCCAACGTCCTGACTTTC.

This chain joins TRBV11-1 and TRBJ2-7; 7 bases line up with TRBD1. V was clipped by 3 bases and J by 2 bases; unmatched bases: 7. From germline, CDR1 is SGHAT and CDR2 FQDESV (reference sequence). The CDR3 is 15 residues long. Here the CDR3 reads CASSFERGPTYEQYF. The CDR3 region has the DNA TGTGCCAGCAGCTTTGAAAGGGGGCCAACCTACGAGCAGTACTTC.